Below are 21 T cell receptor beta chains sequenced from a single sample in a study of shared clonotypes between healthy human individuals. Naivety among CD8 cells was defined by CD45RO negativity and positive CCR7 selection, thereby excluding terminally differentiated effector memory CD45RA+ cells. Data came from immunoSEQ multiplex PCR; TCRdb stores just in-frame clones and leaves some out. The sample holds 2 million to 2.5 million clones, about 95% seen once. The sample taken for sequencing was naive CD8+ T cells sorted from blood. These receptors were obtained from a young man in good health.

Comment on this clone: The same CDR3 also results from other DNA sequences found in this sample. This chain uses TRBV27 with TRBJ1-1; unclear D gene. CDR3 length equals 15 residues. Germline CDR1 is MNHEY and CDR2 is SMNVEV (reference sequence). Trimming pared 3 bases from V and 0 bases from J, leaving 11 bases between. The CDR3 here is CASSLTGTLNTEAFF. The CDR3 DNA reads TGTGCCAGCAGTTTGACCGGTACCTTGAACACTGAAGCTTTCTTT.

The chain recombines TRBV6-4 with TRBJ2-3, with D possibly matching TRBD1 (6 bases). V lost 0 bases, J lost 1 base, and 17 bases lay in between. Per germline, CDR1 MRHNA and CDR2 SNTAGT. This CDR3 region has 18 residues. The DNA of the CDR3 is TGTGCCAGCAGTGACTCGTCCCCGACAGGTTTGGGCACAGATACGCAGTATTTT. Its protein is CASSDSSPTGLGTDTQYF.

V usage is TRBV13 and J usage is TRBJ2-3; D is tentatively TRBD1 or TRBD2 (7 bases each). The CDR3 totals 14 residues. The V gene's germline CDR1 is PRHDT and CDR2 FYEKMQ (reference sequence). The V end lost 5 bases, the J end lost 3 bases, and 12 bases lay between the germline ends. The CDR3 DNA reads TGTGCCAGCAGCCAGGGGGGGCGTACAGATACGCAGTATTTT. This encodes CASSQGGRTDTQYF. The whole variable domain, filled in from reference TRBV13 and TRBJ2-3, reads AAGVIQSPRHLIKEKRETATLKCYPIPRHDTVYWYQQGPGQDPQFLISFYEKMQSDKGSIPDRFSAQQFSDYHSELNMSSLELGDSALYFCASSQGGRTDTQYFGPGTRLTVL.

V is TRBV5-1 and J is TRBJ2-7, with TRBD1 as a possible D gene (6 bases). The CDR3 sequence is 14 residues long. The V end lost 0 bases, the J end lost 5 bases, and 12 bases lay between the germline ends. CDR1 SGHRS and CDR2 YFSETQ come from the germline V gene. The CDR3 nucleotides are TGCGCCAGCAGCTTGGAAGAGGGACACAACGAGCAGTACTTC. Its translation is CASSLEEGHNEQYF.

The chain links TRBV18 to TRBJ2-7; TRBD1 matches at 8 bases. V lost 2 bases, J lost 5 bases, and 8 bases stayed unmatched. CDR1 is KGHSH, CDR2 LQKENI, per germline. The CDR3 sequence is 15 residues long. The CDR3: CASSPYTTGENEQYF. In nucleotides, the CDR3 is TGTGCCAGCTCACCATATACGACAGGGGAGAACGAGCAGTACTTC.

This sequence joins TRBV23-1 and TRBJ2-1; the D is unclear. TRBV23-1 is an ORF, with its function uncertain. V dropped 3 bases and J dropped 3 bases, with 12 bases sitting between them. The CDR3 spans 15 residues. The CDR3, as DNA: TGCGCCAGCAGTCACTCGGACCGAGACTACAATGAGCAGTTCTTC. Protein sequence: CASSHSDRDYNEQFF.

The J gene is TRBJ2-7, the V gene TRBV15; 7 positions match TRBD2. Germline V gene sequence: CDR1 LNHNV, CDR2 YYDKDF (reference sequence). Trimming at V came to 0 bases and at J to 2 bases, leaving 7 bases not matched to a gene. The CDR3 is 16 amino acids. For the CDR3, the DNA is TGTGCCACCAGCAGAGATTCGGGGGGTGCCGCCTACGAGCAGTACTTC. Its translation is CATSRDSGGAAYEQYF.

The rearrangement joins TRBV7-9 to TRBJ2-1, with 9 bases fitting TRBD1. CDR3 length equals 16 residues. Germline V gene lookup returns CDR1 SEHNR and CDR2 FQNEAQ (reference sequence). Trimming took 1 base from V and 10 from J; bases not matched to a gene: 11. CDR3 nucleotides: TGTGCCAGCAGCTTAGAGTTCGGGACAGGGTCTCGCGAGCAGTTCTTC. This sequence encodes CASSLEFGTGSREQFF.

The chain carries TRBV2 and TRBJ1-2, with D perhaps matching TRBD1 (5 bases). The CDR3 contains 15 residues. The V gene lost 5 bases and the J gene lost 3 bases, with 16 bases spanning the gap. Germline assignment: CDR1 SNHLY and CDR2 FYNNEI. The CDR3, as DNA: TGTGCCAGCAGTCCCTCAGCGGTAGGGGACTATGGCTACACCTTC. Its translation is CASSPSAVGDYGYTF.

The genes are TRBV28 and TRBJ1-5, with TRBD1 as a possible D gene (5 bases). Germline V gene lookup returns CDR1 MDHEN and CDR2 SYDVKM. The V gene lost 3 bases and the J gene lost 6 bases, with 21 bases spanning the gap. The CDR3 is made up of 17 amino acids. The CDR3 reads CASSFVGPGYPGQPQHF. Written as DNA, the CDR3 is TGTGCCAGCAGTTTCGTGGGACCCGGTTATCCAGGTCAGCCCCAGCATTTT.

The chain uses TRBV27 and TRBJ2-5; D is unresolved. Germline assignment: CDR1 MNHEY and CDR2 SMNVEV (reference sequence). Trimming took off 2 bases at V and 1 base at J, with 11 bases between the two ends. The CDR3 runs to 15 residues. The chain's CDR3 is CASSLGTTTQETQYF. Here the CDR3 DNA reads TGTGCCAGCAGTTTAGGTACTACAACCCAAGAGACCCAGTACTTC.

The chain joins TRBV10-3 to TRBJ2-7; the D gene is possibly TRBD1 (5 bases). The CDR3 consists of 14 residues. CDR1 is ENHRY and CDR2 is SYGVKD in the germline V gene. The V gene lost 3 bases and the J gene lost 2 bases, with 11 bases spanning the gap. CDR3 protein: CAISDPDMPYEQYF. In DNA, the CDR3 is TGTGCCATCAGTGACCCGGACATGCCCTACGAGCAGTACTTC.

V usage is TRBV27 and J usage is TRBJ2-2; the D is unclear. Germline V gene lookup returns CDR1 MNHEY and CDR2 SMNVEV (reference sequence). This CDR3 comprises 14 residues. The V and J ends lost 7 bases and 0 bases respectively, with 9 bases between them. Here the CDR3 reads CASKGSPNTGELFF. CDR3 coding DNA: TGTGCCAGCAAAGGCTCACCGAACACCGGGGAGCTGTTTTTT.

The CDR3 DNA reads as TGTGCCAGCAGAGATTTCAGAGCGGGCAATGAGCAGTTCTTC. It is translated as CASRDFRAGNEQFF. The chain has TRBV27 and TRBJ2-1; tentatively, D is TRBD2 (6 bases). The V and J ends lost 6 bases and 6 bases respectively, with 15 bases between them. The CDR3 is 14 residues long. Germline V gene lookup returns CDR1 MNHEY and CDR2 SMNVEV (reference sequence).

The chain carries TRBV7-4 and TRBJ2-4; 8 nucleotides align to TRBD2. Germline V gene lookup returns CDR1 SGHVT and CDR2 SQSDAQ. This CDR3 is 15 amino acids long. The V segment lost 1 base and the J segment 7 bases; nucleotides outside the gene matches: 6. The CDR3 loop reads CASSLGLALRNIQYF. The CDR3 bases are TGTGCCAGCAGCTTAGGACTAGCGCTGAGGAACATTCAGTACTTC.

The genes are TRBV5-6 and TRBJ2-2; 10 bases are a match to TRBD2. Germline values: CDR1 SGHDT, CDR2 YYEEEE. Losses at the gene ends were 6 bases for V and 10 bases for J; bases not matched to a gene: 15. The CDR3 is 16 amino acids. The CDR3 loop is CASTFWLAGAAEELFF. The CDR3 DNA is TGTGCCAGCACCTTCTGGCTAGCGGGAGCAGCCGAGGAGCTGTTTTTT.

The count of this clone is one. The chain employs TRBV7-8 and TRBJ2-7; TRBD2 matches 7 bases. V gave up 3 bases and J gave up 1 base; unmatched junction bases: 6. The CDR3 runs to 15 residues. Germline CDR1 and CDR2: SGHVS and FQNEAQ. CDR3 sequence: CASSLGGDGSYEQYF. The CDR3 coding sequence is TGTGCCAGCAGCTTGGGAGGGGACGGATCCTACGAGCAGTACTTC. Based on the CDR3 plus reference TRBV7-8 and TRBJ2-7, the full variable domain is GAGVSQSPRYKVAKRGQDVALRCDPISGHVSLFWYQQALGQGPEFLTYFQNEAQLDKSGLPSDRFFAERPEGSVSTLKIQRTQQEDSAVYLCASSLGGDGSYEQYFGPGTRLTVT.

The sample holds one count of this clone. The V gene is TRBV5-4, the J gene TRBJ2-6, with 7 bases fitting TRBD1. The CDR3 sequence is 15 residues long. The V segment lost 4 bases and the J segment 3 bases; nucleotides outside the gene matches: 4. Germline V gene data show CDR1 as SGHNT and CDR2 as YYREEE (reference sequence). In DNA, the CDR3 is TGTGCCAGCAGCGCCTCAGGGGGTGGGGCCAACGTCCTGACTTTC. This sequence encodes CASSASGGGANVLTF. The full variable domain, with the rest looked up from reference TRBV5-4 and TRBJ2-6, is ETGVTQSPTHLIKTRGQQVTLRCSSQSGHNTVSWYQQALGQGPQFIFQYYREEENGRGNFPPRFSGLQFPNYSSELNVNALELDDSALYLCASSASGGGANVLTFGAGSRLTVL.

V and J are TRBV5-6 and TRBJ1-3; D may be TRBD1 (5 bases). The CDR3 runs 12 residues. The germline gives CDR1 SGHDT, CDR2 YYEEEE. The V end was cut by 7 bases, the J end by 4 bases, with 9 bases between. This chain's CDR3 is CASGQGGNTIYF. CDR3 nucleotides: TGTGCCAGCGGGCAGGGAGGAAACACCATATATTTT.

The DNA of the CDR3 is TGTGCCAGCAGCGGCGACGGACCTAAGTACTTC. It encodes CASSGDGPKYF. This chain connects TRBV13 to TRBJ2-5; D not resolved. Trimming shortened V by 5 bases and J by 12 bases, and 13 bases separated the two germline ends. Germline lookup yields CDR1 PRHDT and CDR2 FYEKMQ (reference sequence). There are 11 residues in the CDR3.

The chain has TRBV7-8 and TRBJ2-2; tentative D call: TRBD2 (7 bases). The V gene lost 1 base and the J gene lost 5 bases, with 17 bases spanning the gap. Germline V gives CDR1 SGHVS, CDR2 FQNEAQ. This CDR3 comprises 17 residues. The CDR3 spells CASSLEGGRSVTGELFF. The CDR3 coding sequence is TGTGCCAGCAGCTTAGAGGGGGGGCGCTCGGTAACCGGGGAGCTGTTTTTT.